These 27 T cell receptor beta chains came from one sample sequenced in a study of T-cell memory formation after mild COVID-19 (dated by TCRdb to the early 2020s). The receptor library was made with 5' RACE. Sequenced using an Illumina NovaSeq 6000. The raw public data were reprocessed by TCRdb itself: fastp quality trimming at Q25, MiXCR clonotype calling, in-frame beta chains only. For every CDR3 protein sequence, its rows merge into one entry that carries the most common genes and DNA. The sample records 250,000 to 350,000 distinct CDR3 sequences, just under 20% of which are singletons. The ten largest clones capture under 25% of the sample. The sequenced sample was PBMCs or a T cell subset sorted from them (not recorded which). The receptors come from a man younger than 30 who had mild COVID-19 (a few samples of this study predate the infection). The sample titles of this study are shuffled in the database, so cell type and time point are left out; the donor was told from shared clones.

This clonotype came up a few times. Here the CDR3 reads CASRGSYNSPLHF. The CDR3, as DNA: TGTGCCAGCAGAGGCTCCTATAATTCACCCCTCCACTTT. The chain recombines TRBV6-2 or TRBV6-3 with TRBJ1-6; D gene unclear. V was trimmed by 6 bases and J by 0 bases, leaving 3 bases between them. The germline V gene has CDR1 MNHEY and CDR2 SVGEGT. This CDR3 contains 13 residues.

The chain combines TRBV20-1 with TRBJ2-5; D is tentatively TRBD1 or TRBD2 (5 bases each). The V gene lost 5 bases and the J gene lost 4 bases, with 14 bases spanning the gap. The CDR3 extends over 13 amino acids. Germline CDR1 DFQATT, CDR2 SNEGSKA (reference sequence). This CDR3 is CSAHPQGRETQYF. In DNA form, the CDR3 reads TGCAGTGCTCATCCCCAGGGACGAGAGACCCAGTACTTC.

This sequence joins TRBV7-2 and TRBJ2-1, with 8 bases aligning to TRBD2. V shed 1 base and J 3 bases; nucleotides not matched to a gene: 2. Germline values: CDR1 SGHTA, CDR2 FQGNSA. The CDR3 runs 15 residues. DNA of the CDR3: TGTGCCAGCAGCTTAGTGGCGGGGGGCTACAATGAGCAGTTCTTC. Amino acids: CASSLVAGGYNEQFF. The full variable domain, in which reference TRBV7-2 and TRBJ2-1 provide the parts outside the CDR3, is GAGVSQSPSNKVTEKGKDVELRCDPISGHTALYWYRQSLGQGLEFLIYFQGNSAPDKSGLPSDRFSAERTGGSVSTLTIQRTQQEDSAVYLCASSLVAGGYNEQFFGPGTRLTVL.

V gene TRBV7-2 combines with J gene TRBJ2-5; 11 bases are a match to TRBD2. The CDR3 is 15 residues long. The germline CDR1 and CDR2 sequences are SGHTA and FQGNSA. The ends lost 4 bases at V and 4 bases at J; junction bases unmatched: 5. CDR3 sequence (DNA): TGTGCCAGCAGCTCTCTAGCGGGGGGTGTAGAGACCCAGTACTTC. Translated, it gives CASSSLAGGVETQYF.

This clonotype came up a few times. The gene calls are TRBV6-5 and TRBJ2-7; the D gene could be TRBD1 or TRBD2 (6 bases each). This CDR3 is built from 15 residues. The germline gives CDR1 MNHEY, CDR2 SVGAGI. The ends were cut back, 3 bases at V and 6 bases at J, with 18 bases in the middle. The CDR3 loop reads CASSYTYSGDSEQYF. CDR3 DNA sequence: TGTGCCAGCAGTTATACTTACTCAGGGGACTCCGAGCAGTACTTC.

The chain carries TRBV20-1 and TRBJ2-6, with D possibly being TRBD1 or TRBD2 (5 bases each). This CDR3 contains 16 residues. Germline values: CDR1 DFQATT, CDR2 SNEGSKA (reference sequence). The V end lost 4 bases, the J end lost 2 bases, and 15 bases lay between the germline ends. The CDR3 spells CSAKRSREPGANVLTF. Written as DNA, the CDR3 is TGCAGTGCTAAGAGGTCCAGGGAGCCTGGGGCCAACGTCCTGACTTTC.

The rearrangement joins TRBV20-1 to TRBJ1-4, with D unclear. V lost 5 bases and J 1 base, leaving 11 bases between the germline ends. Germline CDR1 reads DFQATT; CDR2 reads SNEGSKA (reference sequence). This CDR3 is built from 14 residues. The CDR3 loop reads CSASRDLTNEKLFF. The CDR3 coding sequence is TGCAGTGCTTCTAGGGATCTAACTAATGAAAAACTGTTTTTT.

This chain joins TRBV28 and TRBJ2-2; tentative D call: TRBD1 (5 bases). Germline assignment: CDR1 MDHEN and CDR2 SYDVKM. Trimming shortened V by 5 bases and J by 1 base, and 11 bases separated the two germline ends. The CDR3 is 15 amino acids. The CDR3 spells CASSTWQGNTGELFF. CDR3 nucleotides: TGTGCCAGCAGTACCTGGCAGGGGAACACCGGGGAGCTGTTTTTT.

This clonotype came up a few times. The J gene is TRBJ2-5, the V gene TRBV11-2, with TRBD2 as a possible D gene (5 bases). The CDR3 totals 14 residues. Germline CDR1 and CDR2: SGHAT and FQNNGV. Deletions cut 5 bases from V and 1 base from J, with 11 bases between. The chain's CDR3 is CASSIGLAQETQYF. DNA of the CDR3: TGTGCCAGCAGCATCGGGCTAGCCCAAGAGACCCAGTACTTC.

This clonotype occurred a few times. V is TRBV4-1 and J is TRBJ1-5; 11 nucleotides agree with TRBD1. V dropped 0 bases and J dropped 6; count of bases not matched to a gene: 7. The CDR3 covers 17 residues. CDR1 is MGHRA and CDR2 is YSYEKL in the germline V gene. The CDR3 sequence: CASSQDPGQGVSQPQHF. The CDR3 DNA reads TGCGCCAGCAGCCAAGATCCGGGACAGGGGGTGAGTCAGCCCCAGCATTTT.

This clonotype has a handful of counts. The junction and the germline gene differ at one end; a read error may be behind it. The rearrangement uses TRBV7-7 and TRBJ2-5, with 10 positions matching TRBD2. CDR1 is SSHAT, CDR2 FNYEAQ, per germline (reference sequence). There are 15 residues in the CDR3. Written as DNA, the CDR3 is TGTGCTAGCACCTTGCTAGCGGGGGACGGGGAGACCCAGTACTTC. Residues: CASTLLAGDGETQYF.

The chain has TRBV7-9 and TRBJ2-2, with 10 bases lining up with TRBD1. Germline CDR1 reads SEHNR; CDR2 reads FQNEAQ (reference sequence). V gave up 5 bases and J gave up 7 bases; unmatched junction bases: 10. This CDR3 comprises 16 residues. DNA of the CDR3: TGTGCCAGCAGCCCCGGGACAGGGGAGTCCATCGGGGAGCTGTTTTTT. It specifies CASSPGTGESIGELFF.

This clonotype has at least ten counts. The V and J genes are TRBV7-8 and TRBJ2-5; weak D call: TRBD2 (5 bases). Germline assignment: CDR1 SGHVS and CDR2 FQNEAQ. The CDR3 runs to 13 residues. The V end lost 7 bases, the J end lost 0 bases, and 9 bases lay between the germline ends. The CDR3 here is CASNPGDQETQYF. The CDR3 DNA is TGTGCCAGCAACCCCGGGGACCAAGAGACCCAGTACTTC. The full variable domain, with the rest looked up from reference TRBV7-8 and TRBJ2-5, is GAGVSQSPRYKVAKRGQDVALRCDPISGHVSLFWYQQALGQGPEFLTYFQNEAQLDKSGLPSDRFFAERPEGSVSTLKIQRTQQEDSAVYLCASNPGDQETQYFGPGTRLLVL.

The V gene is TRBV7-9, the J gene TRBJ2-2, with 7 bases fitting TRBD2. V gave up 0 bases and J gave up 3 bases; unmatched junction bases: 1. The CDR3 runs to 15 residues. Germline CDR1 reads SEHNR; CDR2 reads FQNEAQ (reference sequence). CDR3 sequence reads: CASSLAAGDTGELFF. Written as DNA, the CDR3 is TGTGCCAGCAGCTTAGCGGCGGGAGACACCGGGGAGCTGTTTTTT.

The chain combines TRBV27 with TRBJ2-1; 13 positions agree with TRBD2. J lost 4 bases, V lost 5 bases, and 5 bases had no gene match. This CDR3 is built from 16 residues. Germline lookup yields CDR1 MNHEY and CDR2 SMNVEV (reference sequence). CDR3 region: CASSAGLAGDYNEQFF. In DNA form, the CDR3 reads TGTGCCAGCAGTGCCGGACTAGCGGGGGATTACAATGAGCAGTTCTTC.

This sequence joins TRBV3-1 and TRBJ2-5, with TRBD2 matching over 7 bases. The CDR3 extends over 16 amino acids. J was trimmed by 5 bases and V by 3 bases; bases with no gene match: 12. The V gene's germline CDR1 is LGHDT and CDR2 YNNKEL (reference sequence). The CDR3 nucleotides read TGTGCCAGCAGCCAGGGGGGGATGTACTTGGGGGAGACCCAGTACTTC. As protein: CASSQGGMYLGETQYF.

The table lists this clonotype with a few counts. V usage is TRBV5-1 and J usage is TRBJ2-3; 9 bases are shared with TRBD1. Germline trimming cut 4 bases from V and 3 bases from J; bases unmatched to any gene: 6. The CDR3 consists of 15 residues. Germline V gene lookup returns CDR1 SGHRS and CDR2 YFSETQ. The CDR3 is CASSLGTGRTDTQYF. For the CDR3, the DNA is TGCGCCAGCAGCCTAGGGACAGGGCGGACAGATACGCAGTATTTT.

A few counts support this clonotype. The CDR3 DNA follows: TGTGCCAGCAGCTTAATCCCGGGGGGAGAGACCCAGTACTTC. This translates into CASSLIPGGETQYF. The gene calls are TRBV7-8 and TRBJ2-5; 7 nucleotides line up with TRBD2. Germline CDR1 is SGHVS and CDR2 is FQNEAQ. Trimming at V came to 2 bases and at J to 4 bases, leaving 4 bases not matched to a gene. This CDR3 is 14 amino acids long.

The chain employs TRBV6-2 or TRBV6-3 and TRBJ1-2; TRBD1 aligns across 10 bases. The CDR3 sequence is 14 residues long. After removal of 6 bases from V and 5 bases from J, the junction contained 6 bases not matched to a gene. Germline V CDR1 and CDR2: MNHEY, SVGEGT. The CDR3 bases are TGTGCCAGCAGGACTCCGGGACAGGGGTATGGCTACACCTTC. This gives the protein CASRTPGQGYGYTF.

This clonotype was seen a few times. V usage is TRBV10-3 and J usage is TRBJ2-5; 9 bases match TRBD1. After removal of 5 bases from V and 2 bases from J, the junction contained 6 bases not matched to a gene. CDR3 length: 15 amino acids. Germline V gene sequence: CDR1 ENHRY, CDR2 SYGVKD. The chain's CDR3 is CAISSGTGIQETQYF. The CDR3 nucleotides are TGTGCCATCAGTTCCGGGACAGGGATTCAAGAGACCCAGTACTTC.

The chain employs TRBV4-2 and TRBJ2-1; D remains unclear. Per germline, CDR1 LGHNA and CDR2 YNFKEQ. V was pared by 4 bases and J by 5 bases, with 12 bases between. The CDR3 sequence is 14 residues long. CDR3 protein: CASSREGINNEQFF. The DNA for the CDR3 is TGTGCCAGCAGCCGCGAAGGGATAAACAATGAGCAGTTCTTC.

A remark on this clonotype: The junction departs from the called germline gene at one end, perhaps through a read error. This rearrangement joins TRBV9 to TRBJ1-2; D perhaps matches TRBD1 (6 bases). Germline V CDR1 and CDR2: SGDLS, YYNGEE. The CDR3 is 14 amino acids. The CDR3 DNA follows: TGTGCCAGCACCCCACAAGTAGGGGGGGGAGTCTTCGCCTTC. It translates to CASTPQVGGGVFAF.

This clonotype was counted only a few times. The chain is built from TRBV4-1 and TRBJ2-2; TRBD1 matches 8 bases. The ends lost 3 bases at V and 4 bases at J; junction bases unmatched: 7. From germline, CDR1 is MGHRA and CDR2 YSYEKL. The CDR3 is 16 amino acids. The CDR3 is CASSQTGQVPTGELFF. The DNA of the CDR3 is TGCGCCAGCAGCCAGACGGGACAGGTGCCCACCGGGGAGCTGTTTTTT.

This clonotype was observed a few times. The chain is built from TRBV20-1 and TRBJ2-7; 8 bases align to TRBD2. Germline V CDR1 and CDR2: DFQATT, SNEGSKA (reference sequence). V lost 1 base, J lost 4 bases, and 12 bases stayed unmatched. CDR3 size: 16 residues. The DNA of the CDR3 is TGCAGTGCTAGAGGCGATTGGGGACTAGTTGAGTACGAGCAGTACGTC. This gives the protein CSARGDWGLVEYEQYV.

The rearrangement uses TRBV6-1 and TRBJ1-1, with D possibly TRBD1 on 5 matching bases. In germline, CDR1 is MNHNS, CDR2 SASEGT. The CDR3 sequence is 14 residues long. The ends were cut back, 5 bases at V and 1 base at J, with 11 bases in the middle. CDR3 loop: CASSMDGGNTEAFF. The DNA for the CDR3 is TGTGCCAGCAGTATGGACGGGGGGAACACTGAAGCTTTCTTT.

This clonotype was observed a handful of times. This chain links TRBV5-1 with TRBJ1-1, with D maybe TRBD1 (6 bases). The CDR3 sequence is 16 residues long. Trimming removed 2 bases at V and 1 base at J, with 15 bases between. The germline V gene encodes CDR1 SGHRS and CDR2 YFSETQ. Written as DNA, the CDR3 is TGCGCCAGCAGCTTCTCTTGGACAGCAAAGAACACTGAAGCTTTCTTT. Encoded protein: CASSFSWTAKNTEAFF. The full variable domain, in which reference TRBV5-1 and TRBJ1-1 provide the parts outside the CDR3, is KAGVTQTPRYLIKTRGQQVTLSCSPISGHRSVSWYQQTPGQGLQFLFEYFSETQRNKGNFPGRFSGRQFSNSRSEMNVSTLELGDSALYLCASSFSWTAKNTEAFFGQGTRLTVV.

This clonotype was counted between two and nine times. This could be a read error, since a much larger clone is one nucleotide away. The chain employs TRBV4-1 and TRBJ1-5; D not certain. Germline CDR1 and CDR2: MGHRA and YSYEKL. This CDR3 contains 12 residues. Trimming stripped 1 base from V and 6 bases from J, with 4 bases between. The CDR3 nucleotides are TGCGCCAGCAGCCAAGGGGGTCAGCCCCAGCATTTT. It is translated as CASSQGGQPQHF.